This entry lists 8 T cell receptor beta chains sequenced from one sample in a study of T cell responses to AZD1222 COVID-19 vaccine. Clones were sequenced by immunoSEQ multiplex PCR, and TCRdb holds only the in-frame ones, with some missing. The sample yields about 84,000 clones, 80% to 90% seen once. Material: peripheral blood, obtained 28 days after the second AZD1222 dose. The receptors stem from an adult who received the AZD1222 COVID-19 vaccine.

The genes are TRBV19 and TRBJ1-6; possibly TRBD1 for D (6 bases). The CDR3 extends over 13 amino acids. Germline V gene data show CDR1 as LNHDA and CDR2 as SQIVND (reference sequence). Trimming removed 10 bases at V and 7 bases at J, with 14 bases between. The CDR3 is CATEGVGNSPLHF. The CDR3 DNA reads as TGTGCCACCGAGGGGGTCGGGAATTCACCCCTCCACTTT. Together with reference TRBV19 and TRBJ1-6, the CDR3 gives the full variable domain: DGGITQSPKYLFRKEGQNVTLSCEQNLNHDAMYWYRQDPGQGLRLIYYSQIVNDFQKGDIAEGYSVSREKKESFPLTVTSAQKNPTAFYLCATEGVGNSPLHFGNGTRLTVT.

The J gene is TRBJ1-2, the V gene TRBV24-1, with 10 positions matching TRBD1. The CDR3 covers 12 residues. The trim removed 12 bases at V and 7 bases at J, leaving 7 bases unmatched. Germline V gene sequence: CDR1 KGHDR, CDR2 SFDVKD. CDR3 sequence: CAAGQGEAGYTF. The CDR3 coding sequence is TGTGCCGCAGGACAGGGGGAGGCTGGCTACACCTTC.

V and J are TRBV4-3 and TRBJ1-2, with D possibly being TRBD1 (6 bases). Trimming removed 0 bases from V and 2 bases from J, with 13 bases in between. CDR3 size: 16 residues. Germline V gives CDR1 LGHNA, CDR2 YSLEER. The CDR3 DNA reads as TGCGCCAGCAGCCAAGATTGGCAGGGGAGGAACTATGGCTACACCTTC. It translates to CASSQDWQGRNYGYTF.

Turning to this clone: This same CDR3 is encoded by further DNA sequences in the sample. The chain combines TRBV28 with TRBJ2-5; TRBD1 matches at 7 bases. Looked up from germline, CDR1 is MDHEN and CDR2 is SYDVKM. The CDR3 is 14 residues long. The V segment lost 3 bases and the J segment 1 base; nucleotides outside the gene matches: 2. CDR3 region: CASSFRDSQETQYF. CDR3 nucleotides: TGTGCCAGCAGTTTCCGGGACAGCCAAGAGACCCAGTACTTC. The complete variable domain, with remaining parts taken from reference TRBV28 and TRBJ2-5, reads DVKVTQSSRYLVKRTGEKVFLECVQDMDHENMFWYRQDPGLGLRLIYFSYDVKMKEKGDIPEGYSVSREKKERFSLILESASTNQTSMYLCASSFRDSQETQYFGPGTRLLVL.

CDR3 DNA sequence: TGTGCCAGCAAAACCTTGACTAGCGGGAACACCGGGGAGCTGTTTTTT. This codes for CASKTLTSGNTGELFF. V and J are TRBV4-2 and TRBJ2-2, with TRBD2 matching over 9 bases. The CDR3 covers 16 residues. V lost 7 bases to trimming and J lost 1 base; unmatched junction nucleotides: 7. Looked up from germline, CDR1 is LGHNA and CDR2 is YNFKEQ.

The chain employs TRBV6-2 or TRBV6-3 and TRBJ2-3, with 12 bases matching TRBD2. Looked up from germline, CDR1 is MNHEY and CDR2 is SVGEGT. CDR3 length: 15 amino acids. The trim removed 6 bases at V and 8 bases at J, leaving 9 bases unmatched. CDR3 bases: TGTGCCAGCAGCCTCGGACTAGCGGGGCCAGGTACGCAGTATTTT. Protein sequence: CASSLGLAGPGTQYF.

The chain recombines TRBV30 with TRBJ1-3; D ambiguous. Germline lookup yields CDR1 GTSNPN and CDR2 SVGIG (reference sequence). V gave up 4 bases and J gave up 5 bases, with 15 bases separating them. The CDR3 totals 14 residues. Written as DNA, the CDR3 is TGTGCCTGGAATCCCAGCGCTCTGAGAAACACCATATATTTT. It encodes CAWNPSALRNTIYF. Combining the CDR3 with reference TRBV30 and TRBJ1-3 gives the whole variable domain SQTIHQWPATLVQPVGSPLSLECTVEGTSNPNLYWYRQAAGRGLQLLFYSVGIGQISSEVPQNLSASRPQDRQFILSSKKLLLSDSGFYLCAWNPSALRNTIYFGEGSWLTVV.

The gene calls are TRBV7-9 and TRBJ2-7, with TRBD2 matching 7 bases. J lost 2 bases, V lost 3 bases, and 4 bases had no gene match. The CDR3 sequence is 14 residues long. Per the germline V gene, CDR1 is SEHNR and CDR2 is FQNEAQ (reference sequence). CDR3 coding DNA: TGTGCCAGCAGCTTCCTAGCGGCGGCCTACGAGCAGTACTTC. It translates to CASSFLAAAYEQYF.